This T cell receptor (beta chain) derives from a study of blood T cell repertoires in COVID-19. Turning to the study itself: Researchers got acute and convalescent COVID-19 samples from the United States, Italy and Spain.

The germline V gene has CDR1 MDHEN and CDR2 SYDVKM. The CDR3 runs 15 residues. V was pared by 6 bases and J by 2 bases, with 8 bases of the junction left unmatched. In the original workflow: Amplified reference gene primers provided the basis for estimating nucleated cell counts. The data were produced by immunoSEQ multiplex PCR, yet TCRdb's version contains in-frame clones alone and is incomplete. The V and J calls and clone size come from that table; D and trimming were worked out from the DNA. This sample has tens of thousands of clones, with approximately 92% found just once. This clone was observed once.

The sequencing input was peripheral blood. The sequence was obtained from a man aged 55 to 70 with acute or convalescent COVID-19. This rearrangement joins TRBV28 to TRBJ2-3; 7 bases agree with TRBD1. Here the CDR3 reads CASSSPGQPTDTQYF. CDR3 sequence (DNA): TGTGCCAGCAGCAGCCCGGGACAGCCCACAGATACGCAGTATTTT.